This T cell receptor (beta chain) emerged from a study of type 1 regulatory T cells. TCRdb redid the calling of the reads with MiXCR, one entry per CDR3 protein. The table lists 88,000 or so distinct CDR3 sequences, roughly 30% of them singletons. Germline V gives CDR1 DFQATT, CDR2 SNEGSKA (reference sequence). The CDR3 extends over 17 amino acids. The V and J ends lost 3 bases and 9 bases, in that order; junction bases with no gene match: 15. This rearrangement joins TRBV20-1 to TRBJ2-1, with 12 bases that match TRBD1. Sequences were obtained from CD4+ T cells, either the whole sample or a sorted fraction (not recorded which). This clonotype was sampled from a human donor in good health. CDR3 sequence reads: CSARRVPGQGASGEQFF. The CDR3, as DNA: TGCAGTGCTAGGCGGGTGCCGGGACAGGGGGCCTCGGGTGAGCAGTTCTTC.